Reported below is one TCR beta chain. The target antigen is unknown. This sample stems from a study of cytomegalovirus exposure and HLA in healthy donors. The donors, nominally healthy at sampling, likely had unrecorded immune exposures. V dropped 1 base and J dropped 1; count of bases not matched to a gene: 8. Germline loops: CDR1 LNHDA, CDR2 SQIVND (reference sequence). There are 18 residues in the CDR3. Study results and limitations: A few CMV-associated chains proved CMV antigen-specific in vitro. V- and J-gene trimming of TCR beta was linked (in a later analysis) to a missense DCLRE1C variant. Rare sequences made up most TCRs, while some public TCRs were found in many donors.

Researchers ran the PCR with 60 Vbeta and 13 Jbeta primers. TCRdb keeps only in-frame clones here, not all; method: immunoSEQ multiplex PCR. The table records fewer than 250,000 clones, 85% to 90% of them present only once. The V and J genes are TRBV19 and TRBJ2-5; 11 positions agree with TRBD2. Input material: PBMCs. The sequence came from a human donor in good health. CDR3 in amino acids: CASSIGVAGGPSQETQYF. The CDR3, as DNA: TGTGCCAGTAGTATAGGAGTAGCGGGAGGGCCAAGCCAAGAGACCCAGTACTTC. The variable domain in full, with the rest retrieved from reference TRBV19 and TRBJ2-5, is DGGITQSPKYLFRKEGQNVTLSCEQNLNHDAMYWYRQDPGQGLRLIYYSQIVNDFQKGDIAEGYSVSREKKESFPLTVTSAQKNPTAFYLCASSIGVAGGPSQETQYFGPGTRLLVL.